This TCR beta chain was sequenced in a study of cytomegalovirus exposure and HLA in healthy donors. The PCR was carried out with 60 Vbeta primers and 13 Jbeta primers. Repertoires were generated with immunoSEQ multiplex PCR, while TCRdb's copy carries only in-frame clones and drops some. Of under 200,000 clones listed, roughly four fifths were seen once; the top ten hold approximately 11%. V dropped 6 bases and J dropped 2; count of bases not matched to a gene: 6. The CDR3 length is 14 residues. CDR1 SQVTM and CDR2 ANQGSEA come from the germline V gene. As regards this clone: Its target is not known.

The donors comprised healthy bone marrow donors. Study-level points and caveats: The HLA-A and HLA-B alleles of most subjects were reportedly predicted accurately from TCR beta sequences. A later analysis linked a missense DCLRE1C variant to TCR beta V- and J-gene trimming. Specificity for CMV antigens was confirmed in vitro for a few of the CMV-associated chains.

Sequencing used PBMCs. The sequence was obtained from a man aged 50-59 years in good health and CMV-seropositive. The V gene is TRBV29-1, the J gene TRBJ1-2; TRBD1 agrees at 10 bases. CDR3 in amino acids: CSVLRQGANYGYTF. Here the CDR3 DNA reads TGCAGCGTACTAAGACAGGGGGCCAACTATGGCTACACCTTC.